This TCR beta chain is drawn from a study of T cells in Graves' hyperthyroidism and ophthalmopathy. Germline loops: CDR1 LNHNV, CDR2 YYDKDF (reference sequence). V lost 3 bases and J lost 3; bases outside the gene matches: 20. The CDR3 length is 20 residues. Regarding the study as a whole: Patients with ophthalmopathy were separated from those with stable hyperthyroidism by a 13 V-J model. Ophthalmopathy prediction by the model preceded onset by a median roughly 6.3 months.

The investigators amplified TCR beta CDR3 regions from RNA transcripts. Using the HTBI primer set, a first-round RT-PCR was run on the TCR CDR3. Via MiXCR, TCRdb re-called the multiplex PCR reads, giving one row per CDR3 protein. The sample includes about 400,000 distinct CDR3 sequences, around 15% seen only once; the top ten take around 14%. This clonotype was observed at least ten times. The antigen is not known. The V call is TRBV15, the J call TRBJ2-3, with TRBD2 matching over 8 bases. The sequence was obtained from a man between 18 and 29 years old with Graves' ophthalmopathy. Sequenced input: blood. The CDR3 sequence: CATSSDGGIGGGRITDTQYF. CDR3 sequence (DNA): TGTGCCACCAGCAGTGATGGCGGGATTGGCGGGGGGAGGATAACAGATACGCAGTATTTT.